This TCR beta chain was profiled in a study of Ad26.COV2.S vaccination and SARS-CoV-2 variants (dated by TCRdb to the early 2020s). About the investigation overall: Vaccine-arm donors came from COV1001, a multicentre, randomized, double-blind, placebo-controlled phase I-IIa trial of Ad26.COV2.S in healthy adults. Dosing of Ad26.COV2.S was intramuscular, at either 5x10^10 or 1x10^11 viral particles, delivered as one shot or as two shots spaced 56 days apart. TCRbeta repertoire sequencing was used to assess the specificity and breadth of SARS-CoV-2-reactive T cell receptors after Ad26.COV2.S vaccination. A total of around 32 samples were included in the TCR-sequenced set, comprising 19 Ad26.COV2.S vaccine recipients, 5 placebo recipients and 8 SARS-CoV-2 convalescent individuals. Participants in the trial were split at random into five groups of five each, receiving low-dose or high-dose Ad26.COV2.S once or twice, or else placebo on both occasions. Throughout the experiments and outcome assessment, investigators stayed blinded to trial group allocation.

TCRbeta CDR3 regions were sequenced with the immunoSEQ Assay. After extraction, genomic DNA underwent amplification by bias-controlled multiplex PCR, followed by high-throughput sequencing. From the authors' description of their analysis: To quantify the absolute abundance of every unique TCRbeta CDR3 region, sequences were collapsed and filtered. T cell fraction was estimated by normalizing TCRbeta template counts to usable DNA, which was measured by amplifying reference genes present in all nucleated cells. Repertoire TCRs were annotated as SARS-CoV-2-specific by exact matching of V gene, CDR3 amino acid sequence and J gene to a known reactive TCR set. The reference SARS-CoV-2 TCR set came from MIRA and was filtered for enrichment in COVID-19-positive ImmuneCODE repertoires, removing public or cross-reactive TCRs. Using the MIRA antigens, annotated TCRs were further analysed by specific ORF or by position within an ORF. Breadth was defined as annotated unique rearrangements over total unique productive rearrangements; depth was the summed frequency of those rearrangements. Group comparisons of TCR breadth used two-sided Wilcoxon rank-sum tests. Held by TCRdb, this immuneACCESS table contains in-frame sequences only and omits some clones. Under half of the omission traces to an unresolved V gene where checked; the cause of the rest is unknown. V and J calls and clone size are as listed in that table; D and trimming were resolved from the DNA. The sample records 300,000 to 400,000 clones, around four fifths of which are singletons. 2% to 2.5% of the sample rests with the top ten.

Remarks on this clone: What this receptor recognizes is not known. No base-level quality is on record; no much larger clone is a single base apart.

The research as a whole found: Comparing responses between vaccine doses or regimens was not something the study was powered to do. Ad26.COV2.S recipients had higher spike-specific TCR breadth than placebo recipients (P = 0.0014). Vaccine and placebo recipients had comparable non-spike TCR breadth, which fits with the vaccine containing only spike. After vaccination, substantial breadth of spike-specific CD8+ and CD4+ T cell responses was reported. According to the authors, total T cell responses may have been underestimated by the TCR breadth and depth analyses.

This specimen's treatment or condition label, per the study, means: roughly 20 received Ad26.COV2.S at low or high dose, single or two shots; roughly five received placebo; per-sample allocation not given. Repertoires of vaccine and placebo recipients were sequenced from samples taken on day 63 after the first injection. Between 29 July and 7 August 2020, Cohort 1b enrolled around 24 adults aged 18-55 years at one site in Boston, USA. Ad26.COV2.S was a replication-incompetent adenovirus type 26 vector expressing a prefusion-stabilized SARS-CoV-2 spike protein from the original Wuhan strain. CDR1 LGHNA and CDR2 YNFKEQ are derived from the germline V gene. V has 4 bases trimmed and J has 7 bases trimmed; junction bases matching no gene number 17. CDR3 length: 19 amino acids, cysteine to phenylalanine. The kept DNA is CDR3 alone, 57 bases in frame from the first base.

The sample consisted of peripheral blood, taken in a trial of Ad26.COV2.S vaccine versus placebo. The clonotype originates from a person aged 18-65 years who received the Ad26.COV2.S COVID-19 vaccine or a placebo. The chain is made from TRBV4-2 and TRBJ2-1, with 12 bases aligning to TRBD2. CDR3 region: CASSRASPRTSGVWNEQFF. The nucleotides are TGTGCCAGCAGCCGAGCATCTCCCCGGACTAGCGGGGTATGGAATGAGCAGTTCTTC.